The TCR beta chain under discussion was sequenced for a study of blood T cell repertoires in COVID-19. The CDR3 contains 13 residues. Germline-derived CDR1 and CDR2 are LNHDA and SQIVND (reference sequence). Trimming removed 3 bases from V and 8 bases from J, with 12 bases in between. Under the authors' procedure: Amplification of reference gene primers provided the estimated nucleated cell counts. The data were produced by immunoSEQ multiplex PCR, yet TCRdb's version contains in-frame clones alone and is incomplete. V and J calls plus clone size are reproduced from that table; the DNA served to infer D and trimming. Here the sample spans about 82,000 clones, 85% being singletons.

The origin of this receptor is a man at least 80 years old with active or convalescent COVID-19. V and J are TRBV19 and TRBJ2-3, with TRBD1 as a possible D gene (5 bases). The sequencing sample was made of peripheral blood. The CDR3 bases are TGTGCCAGTAGTATCATACAGGCCCCTACGCAGTATTTT. Protein product: CASSIIQAPTQYF.